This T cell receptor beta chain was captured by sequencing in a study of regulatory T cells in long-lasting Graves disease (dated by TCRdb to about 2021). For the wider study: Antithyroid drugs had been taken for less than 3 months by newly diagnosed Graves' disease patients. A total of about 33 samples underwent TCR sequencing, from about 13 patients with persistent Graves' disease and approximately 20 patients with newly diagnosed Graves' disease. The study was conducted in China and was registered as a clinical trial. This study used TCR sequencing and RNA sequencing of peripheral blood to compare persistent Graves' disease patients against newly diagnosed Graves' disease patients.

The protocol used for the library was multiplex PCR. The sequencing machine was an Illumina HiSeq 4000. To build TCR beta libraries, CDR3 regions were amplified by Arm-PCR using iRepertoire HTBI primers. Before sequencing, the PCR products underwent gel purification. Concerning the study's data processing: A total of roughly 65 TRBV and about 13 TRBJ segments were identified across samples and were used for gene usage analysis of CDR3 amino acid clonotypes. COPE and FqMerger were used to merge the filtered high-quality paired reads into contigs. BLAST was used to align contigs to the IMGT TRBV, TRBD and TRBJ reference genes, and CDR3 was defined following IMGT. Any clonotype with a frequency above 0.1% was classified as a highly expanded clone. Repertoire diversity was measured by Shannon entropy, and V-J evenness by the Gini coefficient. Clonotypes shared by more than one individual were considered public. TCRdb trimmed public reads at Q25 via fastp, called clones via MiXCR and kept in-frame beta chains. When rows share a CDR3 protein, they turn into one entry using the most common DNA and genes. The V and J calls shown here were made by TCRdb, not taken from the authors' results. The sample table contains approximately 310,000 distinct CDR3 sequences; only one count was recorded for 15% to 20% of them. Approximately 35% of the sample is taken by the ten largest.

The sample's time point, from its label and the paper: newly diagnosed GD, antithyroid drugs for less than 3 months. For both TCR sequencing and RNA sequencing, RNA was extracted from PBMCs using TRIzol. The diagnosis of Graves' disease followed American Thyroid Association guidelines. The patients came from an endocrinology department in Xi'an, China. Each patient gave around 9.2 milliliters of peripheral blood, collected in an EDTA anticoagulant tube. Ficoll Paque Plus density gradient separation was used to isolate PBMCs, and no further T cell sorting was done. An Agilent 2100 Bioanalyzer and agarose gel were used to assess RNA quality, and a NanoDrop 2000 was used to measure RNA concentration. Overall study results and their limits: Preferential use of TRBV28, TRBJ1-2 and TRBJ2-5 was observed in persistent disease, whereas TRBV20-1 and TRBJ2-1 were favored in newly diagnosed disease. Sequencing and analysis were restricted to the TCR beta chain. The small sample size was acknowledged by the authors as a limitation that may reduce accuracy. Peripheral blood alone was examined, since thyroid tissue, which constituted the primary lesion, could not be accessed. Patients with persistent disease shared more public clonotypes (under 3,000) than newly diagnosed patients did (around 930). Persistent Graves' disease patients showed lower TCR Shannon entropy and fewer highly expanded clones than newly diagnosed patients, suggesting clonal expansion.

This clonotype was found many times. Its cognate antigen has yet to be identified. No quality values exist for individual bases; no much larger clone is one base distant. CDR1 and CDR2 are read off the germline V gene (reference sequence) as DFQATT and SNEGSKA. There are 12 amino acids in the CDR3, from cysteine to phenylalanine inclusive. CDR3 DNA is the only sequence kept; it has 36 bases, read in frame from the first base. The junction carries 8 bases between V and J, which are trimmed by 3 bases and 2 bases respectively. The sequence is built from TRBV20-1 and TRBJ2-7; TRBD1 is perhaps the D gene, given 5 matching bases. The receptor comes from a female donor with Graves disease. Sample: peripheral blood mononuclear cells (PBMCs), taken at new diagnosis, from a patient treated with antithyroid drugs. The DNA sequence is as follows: TGCAGTGCTAGGGACACAGCCTACGAGCAGTACTTC. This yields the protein CSARDTAYEQYF.